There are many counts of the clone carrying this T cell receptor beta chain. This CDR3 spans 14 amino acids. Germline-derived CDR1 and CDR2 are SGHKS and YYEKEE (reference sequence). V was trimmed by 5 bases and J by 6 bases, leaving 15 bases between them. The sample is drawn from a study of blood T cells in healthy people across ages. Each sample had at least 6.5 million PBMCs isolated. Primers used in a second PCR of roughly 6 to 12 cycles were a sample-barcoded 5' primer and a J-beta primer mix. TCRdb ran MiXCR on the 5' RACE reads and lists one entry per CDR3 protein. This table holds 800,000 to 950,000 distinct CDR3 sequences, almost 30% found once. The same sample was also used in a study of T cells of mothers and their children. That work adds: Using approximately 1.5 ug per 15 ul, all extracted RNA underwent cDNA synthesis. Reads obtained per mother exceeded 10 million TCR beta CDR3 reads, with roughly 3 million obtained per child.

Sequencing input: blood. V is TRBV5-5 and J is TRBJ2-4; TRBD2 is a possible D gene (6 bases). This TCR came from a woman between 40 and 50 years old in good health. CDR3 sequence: CASRAGGARNIQYF. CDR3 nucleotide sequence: TGTGCCAGCAGGGCCGGAGGGGCAAGAAACATTCAGTACTTC.